This T cell receptor (beta chain) was retrieved from a study of cytomegalovirus exposure and HLA in healthy donors. As for the study in general: Within an early data release were 80 million to 90 million unique TCRs drawn from HLA-typed donors.

Overall study results and limits: Among the most significant clusters, several appeared linked to common viral pathogens in a later analysis. In a later analysis, across HLA loci, associated TCR counts were highest for DRB1, lowest for HLA-C.

The study ran its PCR with 60 Vbeta and 13 Jbeta primers. TCRdb's copy holds only in-frame clones and misses some; the assay was immunoSEQ multiplex PCR. The sample carries 200,000 to 300,000 clones, 82% recorded once. A note on this clone: Its antigen is unidentified.

CDR1 is KGHSH, CDR2 LQKENI, per germline. The CDR3 has 16 residues. J lost 2 bases, V lost 3 bases, and 3 bases had no gene match. Healthy bone marrow donors supplied every sample. The TCR was taken from a woman aged 40 to 49 in good health and CMV-seropositive. Sequencing input: PBMCs. This rearrangement joins TRBV18 to TRBJ2-7; 14 bases are shared with TRBD2. As DNA, the CDR3 is TGTGCCAGCTCACCGATGGGACTAGCGGGGGCCTACGAGCAGTACTTC. Residues: CASSPMGLAGAYEQYF.